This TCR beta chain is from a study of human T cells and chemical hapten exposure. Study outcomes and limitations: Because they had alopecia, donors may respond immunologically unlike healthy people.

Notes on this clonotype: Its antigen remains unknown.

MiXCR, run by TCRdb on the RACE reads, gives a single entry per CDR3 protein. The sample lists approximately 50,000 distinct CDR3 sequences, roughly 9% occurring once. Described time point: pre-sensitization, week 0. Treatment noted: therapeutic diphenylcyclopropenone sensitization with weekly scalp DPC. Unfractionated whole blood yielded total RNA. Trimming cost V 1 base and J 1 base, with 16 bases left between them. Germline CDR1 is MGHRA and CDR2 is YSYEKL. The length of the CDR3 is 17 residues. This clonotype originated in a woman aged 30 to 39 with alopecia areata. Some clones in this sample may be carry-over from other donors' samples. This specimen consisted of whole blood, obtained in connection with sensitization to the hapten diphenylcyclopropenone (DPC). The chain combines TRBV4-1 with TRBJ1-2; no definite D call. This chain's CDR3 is CASSQGYAGRSNYGYTF. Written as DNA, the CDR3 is TGCGCCAGCAGCCAAGGGTACGCAGGACGGAGTAACTATGGCTACACCTTC.